One and the same sample provided the 5 T cell receptor beta chains below, sequenced in a study of blood T cell repertoires in COVID-19. Repertoires were generated with immunoSEQ multiplex PCR, while TCRdb's copy carries only in-frame clones and drops some. Here the sample spans about 370,000 clones, about nine tenths being singletons. The sequenced sample was PBMCs or T cells enriched from blood (not recorded which). These receptors all come from a middle-aged woman who had been exposed to COVID-19.

The rearrangement links TRBV18 to TRBJ2-7; 10 nucleotides line up with TRBD2. This CDR3 comprises 21 residues. Germline V gene lookup returns CDR1 KGHSH and CDR2 LQKENI. Trimming at V came to 3 bases and at J to 4 bases, leaving 24 bases not matched to a gene. The DNA for the CDR3 is TGTGCCAGCTCACCGGACGGGATACGCAGCGGGAGGGCCAACAAAAGATACGAGCAGTACTTC. It yields the protein CASSPDGIRSGRANKRYEQYF. Filled out from reference TRBV18 and TRBJ2-7, the complete variable domain reads NAGVMQNPRHLVRRRGQEARLRCSPMKGHSHVYWYRQLPEEGLKFMVYLQKENIIDESGMPKERFSAEFPKEGPSILRIQQVVRGDSAAYFCASSPDGIRSGRANKRYEQYFGPGTRLTVT.

The V and J genes are TRBV19 and TRBJ2-7; D is uncertain. Deletions cut 3 bases from V and 3 bases from J, with 12 bases between. CDR3 length: 14 residues. Germline CDR1 LNHDA, CDR2 SQIVND (reference sequence). CDR3 protein: CASSISGLGYEQYF. In DNA form, the CDR3 reads TGTGCCAGTAGTATCAGTGGGCTCGGCTACGAGCAGTACTTC.

J is TRBJ1-2 and V is TRBV7-2, with 9 bases that match TRBD1. Per germline, CDR1 SGHTA and CDR2 FQGNSA. V dropped 2 bases and J dropped 3; count of bases not matched to a gene: 10. The CDR3 spans 17 residues. The CDR3 region is CASSLRRGQGQDYGYTF. In DNA, the CDR3 is TGTGCCAGCAGCTTACGAAGGGGACAGGGTCAGGACTATGGCTACACCTTC.

The J gene is TRBJ2-7, the V gene TRBV10-2; D is possibly TRBD2 (6 bases). V lost 8 bases to trimming and J lost 7 bases, with 18 bases between them. This CDR3 spans 13 amino acids. The germline CDR1 and CDR2 sequences are WSHSY and SAAADI. As DNA, the CDR3 is TGCGCCAGCTGTGTGGCGGGTCGGGGGGAGCAGTACTTC. Translated, it gives CASCVAGRGEQYF.

V usage is TRBV20-1 and J usage is TRBJ1-2; D remains ambiguous. The V gene's germline CDR1 is DFQATT and CDR2 SNEGSKA (reference sequence). Trimming shortened V by 4 bases and J by 8 bases, and 5 bases separated the two germline ends. There are 9 residues in the CDR3. The CDR3 spells CSATVGYTF. CDR3 nucleotides: TGCAGTGCTACGGTCGGCTACACCTTC.